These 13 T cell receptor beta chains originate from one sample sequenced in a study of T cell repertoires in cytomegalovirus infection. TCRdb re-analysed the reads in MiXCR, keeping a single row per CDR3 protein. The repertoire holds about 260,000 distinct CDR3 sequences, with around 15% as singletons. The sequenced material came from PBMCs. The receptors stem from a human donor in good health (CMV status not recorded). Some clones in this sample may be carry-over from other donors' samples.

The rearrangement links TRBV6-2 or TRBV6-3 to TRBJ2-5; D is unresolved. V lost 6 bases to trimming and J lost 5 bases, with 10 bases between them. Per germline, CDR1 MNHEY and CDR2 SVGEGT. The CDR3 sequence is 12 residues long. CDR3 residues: CASSPPSETQYF. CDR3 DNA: TGTGCCAGCAGCCCTCCATCGGAGACCCAGTACTTC.

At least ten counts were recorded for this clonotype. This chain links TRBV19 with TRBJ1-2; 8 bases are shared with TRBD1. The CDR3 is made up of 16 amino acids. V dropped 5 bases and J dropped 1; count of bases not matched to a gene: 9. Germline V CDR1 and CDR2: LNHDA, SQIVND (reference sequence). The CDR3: CASSFGTGVGNYGYTF. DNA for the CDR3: TGTGCCAGTAGTTTTGGGACAGGCGTCGGTAACTATGGCTACACCTTC.

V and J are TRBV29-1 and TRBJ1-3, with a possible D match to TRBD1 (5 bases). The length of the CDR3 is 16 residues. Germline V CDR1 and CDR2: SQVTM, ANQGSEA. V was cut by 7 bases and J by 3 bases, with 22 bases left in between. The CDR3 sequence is CSAHRGTVEDGNTIYF. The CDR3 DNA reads TGCAGCGCCCACCGGGGCACTGTGGAGGATGGAAACACCATATATTTT.

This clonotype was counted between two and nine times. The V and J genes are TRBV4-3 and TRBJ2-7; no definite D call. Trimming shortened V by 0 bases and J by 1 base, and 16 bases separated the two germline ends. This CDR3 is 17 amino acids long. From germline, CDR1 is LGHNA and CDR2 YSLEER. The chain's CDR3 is CASSQERVAGGSYEQYF. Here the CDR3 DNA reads TGCGCCAGCAGCCAAGAACGGGTTGCCGGTGGGTCCTACGAGCAGTACTTC.

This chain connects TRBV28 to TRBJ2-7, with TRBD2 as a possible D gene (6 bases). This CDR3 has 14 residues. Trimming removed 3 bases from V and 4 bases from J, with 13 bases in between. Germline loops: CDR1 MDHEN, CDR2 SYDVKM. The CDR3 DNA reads TGTGCCAGCAGTTTCAAGGTTAGCGGTTACGAGCAGTACTTC. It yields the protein CASSFKVSGYEQYF.

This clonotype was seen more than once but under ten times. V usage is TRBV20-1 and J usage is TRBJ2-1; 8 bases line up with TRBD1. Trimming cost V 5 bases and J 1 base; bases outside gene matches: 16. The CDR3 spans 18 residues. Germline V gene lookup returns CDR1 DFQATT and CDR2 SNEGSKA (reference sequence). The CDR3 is CSAVNQGARGSSYNEQFF. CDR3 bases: TGCAGTGCTGTAAATCAGGGGGCGAGGGGATCTTCCTACAATGAGCAGTTCTTC.

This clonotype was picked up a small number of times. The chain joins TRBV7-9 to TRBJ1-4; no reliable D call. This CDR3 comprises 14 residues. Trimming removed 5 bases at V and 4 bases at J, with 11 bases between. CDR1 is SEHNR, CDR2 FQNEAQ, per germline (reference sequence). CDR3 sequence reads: CASSPDGYNEKLFF. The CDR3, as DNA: TGTGCCAGCAGCCCGGACGGTTATAATGAAAAACTGTTTTTT.

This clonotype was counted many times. The CDR3 nucleotides are TGTGCCAGCAGTGAAATGTGGGGCAGCTCCTACGAGCAGTACTTC. Protein: CASSEMWGSSYEQYF. This chain uses TRBV6-1 with TRBJ2-7; maybe TRBD1 (5 bases). The CDR3 totals 15 residues. The ends were cut back, 2 bases at V and 0 bases at J, with 11 bases in the middle. The germline CDR1 and CDR2 sequences are MNHNS and SASEGT.

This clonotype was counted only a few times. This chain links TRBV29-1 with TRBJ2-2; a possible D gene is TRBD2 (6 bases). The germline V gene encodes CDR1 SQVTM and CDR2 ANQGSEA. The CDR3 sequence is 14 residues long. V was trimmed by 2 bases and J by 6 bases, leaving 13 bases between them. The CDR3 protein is CSVELGGMSGELFF. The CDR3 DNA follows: TGCAGCGTTGAATTGGGGGGTATGTCCGGGGAGCTGTTTTTT.

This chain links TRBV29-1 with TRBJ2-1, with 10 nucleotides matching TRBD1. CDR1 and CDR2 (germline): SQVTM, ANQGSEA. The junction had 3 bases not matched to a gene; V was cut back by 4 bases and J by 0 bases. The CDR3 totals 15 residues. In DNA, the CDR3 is TGCAGCGTTGCCGGGACAGGGGACTCCTACAATGAGCAGTTCTTC. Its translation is CSVAGTGDSYNEQFF.

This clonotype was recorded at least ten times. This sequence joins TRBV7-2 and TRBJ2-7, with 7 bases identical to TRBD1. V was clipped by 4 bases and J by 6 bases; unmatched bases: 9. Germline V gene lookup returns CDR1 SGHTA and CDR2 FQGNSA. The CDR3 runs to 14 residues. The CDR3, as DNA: TGTGCCAGCAGCTCTGGACAGGCCCGAATCGAGCAGTACTTC. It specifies CASSSGQARIEQYF.

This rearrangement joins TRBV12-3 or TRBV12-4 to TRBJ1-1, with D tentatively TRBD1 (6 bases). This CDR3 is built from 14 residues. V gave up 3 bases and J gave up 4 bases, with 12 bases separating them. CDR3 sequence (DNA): TGTGCCAGCAGTTTGGAAAGGGGGGGCACTGAAGCTTTCTTT. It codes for CASSLERGGTEAFF.

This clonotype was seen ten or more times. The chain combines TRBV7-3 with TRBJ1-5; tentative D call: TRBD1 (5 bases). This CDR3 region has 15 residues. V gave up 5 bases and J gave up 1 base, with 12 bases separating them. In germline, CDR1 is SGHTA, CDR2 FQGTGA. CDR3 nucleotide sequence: TGTGCCAGCAGCCCCGGGACGGTGAGCAATCAGCCCCAGCATTTT. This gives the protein CASSPGTVSNQPQHF.